This TCR beta chain was sequenced in a study of OX40 agonist ivuxolimab in advanced cancers. Study-level results: The authors did not determine the antigen specificity of the expanded peripheral T cells.

Trimming took 2 bases from V and 0 from J; bases not matched to a gene: 9. There are 18 residues in the CDR3. From germline, CDR1 is MNHEY and CDR2 SMNVEV (reference sequence). Concerning this clone itself: Antigen: not known.

Profiled with immunoSEQ multiplex PCR; TCRdb holds only in-frame clones, not every one. Of roughly 35,000 clones listed, around 80% are singletons. This sample comprised CD4+ or CD8+ T cells sorted from blood, obtained in a trial of the OX40 agonist ivuxolimab. This sequence joins TRBV27 and TRBJ2-3; 9 bases are a match to TRBD1. This receptor was obtained from an adult with an advanced solid tumor such as melanoma, head and neck, liver or kidney cancer. This chain's CDR3 is CASSLTGQGVFSTDTQYF. In nucleotides, the CDR3 is TGTGCCAGCAGTTTAACGGGACAGGGAGTGTTTAGCACAGATACGCAGTATTTT.